A single sample gave rise to the 5 T cell receptor beta chains below, sequenced in a study of blood T cell repertoires in COVID-19. Measured with immunoSEQ multiplex PCR; TCRdb has only the in-frame clones, and not every one. The sample lists some 76,000 clones, approximately 90% seen once, with approximately 5.3% in the top ten. Sequencing was done on a sample of peripheral blood. Receptors originate from a human donor in a cohort sampled during active COVID-19.

The V and J genes are TRBV6-5 and TRBJ1-2; TRBD1 matches 8 bases. V trimming: 5 bases; J trimming: 8 bases; junction bases outside the gene matches: 7. The CDR3 contains 13 residues. CDR1 and CDR2 (germline): MNHEY, SVGAGI. The CDR3 reads CASSRDRLQGYTF. CDR3 DNA: TGTGCCAGCAGTAGGGACAGGCTTCAGGGCTACACCTTC.

This clone came up once. The J gene is TRBJ1-5, the V gene TRBV5-1; 10 bases match TRBD1. The CDR3 is made up of 17 amino acids. Losses at the gene ends were 1 base for V and 6 bases for J; bases not matched to a gene: 10. Germline V lookup: CDR1 SGHRS, CDR2 YFSETQ. The CDR3 loop reads CASSLNAQGTGAQPQHF. The CDR3 coding sequence is TGCGCCAGCAGCTTGAACGCCCAAGGGACAGGGGCTCAGCCCCAGCATTTT.

V and J are TRBV23-1 and TRBJ1-2, with 8 bases aligning to TRBD1. TRBV23-1 is filed as an ORF, its function uncertain. The CDR3 has 15 residues. The V segment lost 11 bases and the J segment 7 bases; nucleotides outside the gene matches: 18. The DNA for the CDR3 is TGCGCCGCAGTCAGAATCAGGGGGCGCTTCCCTGGCTACACCTTC. This encodes CAAVRIRGRFPGYTF.

This sequence joins TRBV7-8 and TRBJ1-5, with 8 bases that match TRBD1. Germline V gene data show CDR1 as SGHVS and CDR2 as FQNEAQ. CDR3 length: 15 residues. The V and J ends lost 1 base and 6 bases, in that order; junction bases with no gene match: 5. The CDR3 sequence is CASSLGQGAGQPQHF. Here the CDR3 DNA reads TGTGCCAGCAGCTTAGGGCAGGGGGCGGGTCAGCCCCAGCATTTT.

This clone was counted a single time. The chain combines TRBV3-1 (or the pseudogene TRBV3-2) with TRBJ2-5; 13 bases align to TRBD2. The V and J ends lost 0 bases and 5 bases, in that order; junction bases with no gene match: 3. The CDR3 spans 16 residues. Germline assignment: CDR1 LGHDT and CDR2 YNNKEL (reference sequence). The CDR3 protein is CASSQDLTSGGETQYF. CDR3 bases: TGTGCCAGCAGCCAAGATCTGACTAGCGGGGGGGAGACCCAGTACTTC.